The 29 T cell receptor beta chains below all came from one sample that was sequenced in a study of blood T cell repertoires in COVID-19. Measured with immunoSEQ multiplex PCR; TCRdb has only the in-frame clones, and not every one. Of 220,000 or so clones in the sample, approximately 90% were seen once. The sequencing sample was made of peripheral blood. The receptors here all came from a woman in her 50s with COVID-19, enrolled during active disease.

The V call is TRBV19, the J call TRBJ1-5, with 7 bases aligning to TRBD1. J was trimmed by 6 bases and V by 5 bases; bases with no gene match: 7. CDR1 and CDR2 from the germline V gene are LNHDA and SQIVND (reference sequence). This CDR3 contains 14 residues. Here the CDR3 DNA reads TGTGCCAGTAGTCGGAGGGGGCTGGTTCAGCCCCAGCATTTT. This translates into CASSRRGLVQPQHF. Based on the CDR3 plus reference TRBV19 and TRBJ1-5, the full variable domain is DGGITQSPKYLFRKEGQNVTLSCEQNLNHDAMYWYRQDPGQGLRLIYYSQIVNDFQKGDIAEGYSVSREKKESFPLTVTSAQKNPTAFYLCASSRRGLVQPQHFGDGTRLSIL.

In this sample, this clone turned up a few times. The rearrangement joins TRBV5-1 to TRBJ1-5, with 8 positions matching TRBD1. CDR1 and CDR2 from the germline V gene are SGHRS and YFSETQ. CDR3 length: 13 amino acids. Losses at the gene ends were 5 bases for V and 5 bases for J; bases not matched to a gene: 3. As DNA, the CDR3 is TGCGCCAGCAGGTCGGACAGGGATCAGCCCCAGCATTTT. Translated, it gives CASRSDRDQPQHF.

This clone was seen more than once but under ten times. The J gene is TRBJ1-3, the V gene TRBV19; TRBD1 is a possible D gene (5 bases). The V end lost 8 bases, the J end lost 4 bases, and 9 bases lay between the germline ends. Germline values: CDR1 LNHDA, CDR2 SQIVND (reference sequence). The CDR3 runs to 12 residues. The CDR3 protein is CASGTYGNTIYF. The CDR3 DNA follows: TGTGCCAGTGGGACTTACGGAAACACCATATATTTT.

The CDR3 loop reads CASSQLEGDEQYF. The CDR3, as DNA: TGCGCCAGCAGCCAACTGGAGGGAGACGAGCAGTACTTC. The chain joins TRBV4-3 to TRBJ2-7; maybe TRBD2 (6 bases). The CDR3 consists of 13 residues. Trimming pared 2 bases from V and 5 bases from J, leaving 10 bases between. Germline CDR1 and CDR2: LGHNA and YSLEER.

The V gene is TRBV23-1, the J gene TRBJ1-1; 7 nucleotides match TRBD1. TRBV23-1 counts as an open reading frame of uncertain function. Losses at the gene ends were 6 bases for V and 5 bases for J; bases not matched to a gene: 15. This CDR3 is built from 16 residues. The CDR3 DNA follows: TGCGCCAGCAGCCACCGCAGGACACAGGGGAATACTGAAGCTTTCTTT. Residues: CASSHRRTQGNTEAFF.

The CDR3 protein is CASSPFGAGGPFAEAFF. CDR3 coding DNA: TGTGCCAGCAGCCCTTTTGGGGCAGGGGGGCCTTTCGCTGAAGCTTTCTTT. This rearrangement joins TRBV14 to TRBJ1-1; 7 positions agree with TRBD1. Looked up from germline, CDR1 is SGHDN and CDR2 is FVKESK. The junction had 17 bases not matched to a gene; V was cut back by 4 bases and J by 6 bases. The CDR3 covers 17 residues.

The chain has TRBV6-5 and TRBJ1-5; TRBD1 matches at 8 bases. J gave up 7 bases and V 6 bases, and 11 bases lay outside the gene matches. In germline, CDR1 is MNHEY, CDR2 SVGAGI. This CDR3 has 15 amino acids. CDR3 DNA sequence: TGTGCCAGCAGGGTACAGGGGGTAACGGGGCAGCCCCAGCATTTT. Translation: CASRVQGVTGQPQHF.

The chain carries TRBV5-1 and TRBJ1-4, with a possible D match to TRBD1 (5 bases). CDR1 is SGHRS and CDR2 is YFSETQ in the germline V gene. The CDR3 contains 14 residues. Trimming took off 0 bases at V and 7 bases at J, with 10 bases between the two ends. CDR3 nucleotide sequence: TGCGCCAGCAGCTTGGGGGGCGTAATTGAAAAACTGTTTTTT. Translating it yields CASSLGGVIEKLFF.

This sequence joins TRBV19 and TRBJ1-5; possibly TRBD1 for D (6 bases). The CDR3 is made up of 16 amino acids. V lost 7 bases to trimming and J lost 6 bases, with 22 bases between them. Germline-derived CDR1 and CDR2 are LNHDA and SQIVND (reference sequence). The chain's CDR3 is CASTQRRGGGGQPQHF. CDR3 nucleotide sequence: TGTGCCAGTACCCAAAGGCGAGGGGGTGGGGGTCAGCCCCAGCATTTT.

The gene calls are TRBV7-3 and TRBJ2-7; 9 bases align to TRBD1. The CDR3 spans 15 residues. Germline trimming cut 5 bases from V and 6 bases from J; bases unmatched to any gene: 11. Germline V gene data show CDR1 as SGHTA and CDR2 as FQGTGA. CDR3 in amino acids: CASSLSGTGFSEQYF. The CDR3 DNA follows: TGTGCCAGCAGCCTATCCGGGACAGGGTTCTCCGAGCAGTACTTC.

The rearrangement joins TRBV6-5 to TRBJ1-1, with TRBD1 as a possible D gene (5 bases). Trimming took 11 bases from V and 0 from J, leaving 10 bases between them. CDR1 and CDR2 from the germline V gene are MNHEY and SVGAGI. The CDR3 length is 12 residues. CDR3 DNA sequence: TGTGCCGTCCGGGGGATGAACACTGAAGCTTTCTTT. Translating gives CAVRGMNTEAFF.

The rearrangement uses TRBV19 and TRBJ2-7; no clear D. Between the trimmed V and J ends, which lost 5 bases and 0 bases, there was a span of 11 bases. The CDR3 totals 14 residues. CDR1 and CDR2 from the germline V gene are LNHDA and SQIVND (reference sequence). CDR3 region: CASSPLISSYEQYF. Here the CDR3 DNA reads TGTGCCAGTAGTCCGCTTATCAGCTCCTACGAGCAGTACTTC.

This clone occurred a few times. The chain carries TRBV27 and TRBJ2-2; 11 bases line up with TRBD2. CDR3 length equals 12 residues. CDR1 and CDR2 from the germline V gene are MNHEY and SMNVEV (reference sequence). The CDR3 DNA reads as TGTGCGACTAGCGGGGTCACCGGGGAGCTGTTTTTT. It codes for CATSGVTGELFF.

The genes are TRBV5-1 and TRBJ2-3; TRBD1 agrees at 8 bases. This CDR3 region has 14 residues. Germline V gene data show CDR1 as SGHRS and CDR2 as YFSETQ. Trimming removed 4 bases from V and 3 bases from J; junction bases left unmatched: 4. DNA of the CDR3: TGCGCCAGCAGCCGAGGACAGGGAACAGATACGCAGTATTTT. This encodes CASSRGQGTDTQYF.

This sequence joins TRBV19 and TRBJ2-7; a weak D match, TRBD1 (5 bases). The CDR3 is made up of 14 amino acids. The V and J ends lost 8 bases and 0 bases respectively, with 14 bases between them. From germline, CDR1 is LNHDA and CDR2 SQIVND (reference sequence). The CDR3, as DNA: TGTGCCAGTTCACAGGATTGGAGCTCCTACGAGCAGTACTTC. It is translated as CASSQDWSSYEQYF. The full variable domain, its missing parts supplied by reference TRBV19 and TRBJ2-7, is DGGITQSPKYLFRKEGQNVTLSCEQNLNHDAMYWYRQDPGQGLRLIYYSQIVNDFQKGDIAEGYSVSREKKESFPLTVTSAQKNPTAFYLCASSQDWSSYEQYFGPGTRLTVT.

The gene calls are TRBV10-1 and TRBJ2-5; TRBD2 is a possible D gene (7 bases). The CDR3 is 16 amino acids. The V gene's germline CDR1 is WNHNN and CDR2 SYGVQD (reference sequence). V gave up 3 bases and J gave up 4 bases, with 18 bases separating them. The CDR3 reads CASSEGGGATGETQYF. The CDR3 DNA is TGCGCCAGCAGTGAAGGGGGAGGGGCTACCGGAGAGACCCAGTACTTC.

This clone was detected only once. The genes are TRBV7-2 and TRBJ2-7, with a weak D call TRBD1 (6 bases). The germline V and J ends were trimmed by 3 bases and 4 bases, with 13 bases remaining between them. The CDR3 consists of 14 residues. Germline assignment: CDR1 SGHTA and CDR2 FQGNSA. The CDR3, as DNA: TGTGCCAGCAGCTTGCAACAGGGTCCTTACGAGCAGTACGTC. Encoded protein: CASSLQQGPYEQYV.

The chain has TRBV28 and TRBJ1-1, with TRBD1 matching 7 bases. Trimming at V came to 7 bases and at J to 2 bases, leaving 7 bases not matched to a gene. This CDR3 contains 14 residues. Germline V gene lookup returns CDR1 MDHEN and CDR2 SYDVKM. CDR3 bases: TGTGCCAGCACTATCCGACAGGGCAACACTGAAGCTTTCTTT. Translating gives CASTIRQGNTEAFF.

CDR3 nucleotide sequence: TGTGCCAGCAGTTACGAGGGTGATAGCAATCAGCCCCAGCATTTT. As protein: CASSYEGDSNQPQHF. The chain has TRBV6-6 and TRBJ1-5; the D is unclear. Germline V gene lookup returns CDR1 MNHNY and CDR2 SVGAGI (reference sequence). V was pared by 2 bases and J by 0 bases, with 8 bases between. This CDR3 has 15 residues.

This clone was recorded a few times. The DNA of the CDR3 is TGTGCCAGCAGCGCAGGCCTCTCTGGAAACACCATATATTTT. Protein product: CASSAGLSGNTIYF. This sequence joins TRBV11-1 and TRBJ1-3; the D is unclear. Trimming took 5 bases from V and 0 from J, leaving 8 bases between them. The CDR3 loop spans 14 amino acids. Germline CDR1 SGHAT, CDR2 FQDESV (reference sequence).

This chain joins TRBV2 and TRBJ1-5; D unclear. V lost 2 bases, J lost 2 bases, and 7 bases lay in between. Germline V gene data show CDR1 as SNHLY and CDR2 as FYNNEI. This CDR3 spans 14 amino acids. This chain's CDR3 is CASSEIYGNQPQHF. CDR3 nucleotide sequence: TGTGCCAGCAGTGAAATCTACGGCAATCAGCCCCAGCATTTT.

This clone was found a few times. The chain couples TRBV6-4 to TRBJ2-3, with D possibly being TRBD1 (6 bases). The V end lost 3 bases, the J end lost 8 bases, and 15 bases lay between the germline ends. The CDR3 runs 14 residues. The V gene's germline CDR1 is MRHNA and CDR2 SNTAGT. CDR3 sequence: CASSEGADGGTQYF. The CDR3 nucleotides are TGTGCCAGCAGTGAGGGGGCAGACGGAGGTACGCAGTATTTT.

CDR3 in amino acids: CASSLSLSGELFF. CDR3 in DNA: TGTGCCAGCAGCTTATCTCTTTCGGGGGAGCTGTTTTTT. The chain employs TRBV11-2 and TRBJ2-2; D remains ambiguous. The V and J ends lost 2 bases and 8 bases respectively, with 9 bases between them. The germline gives CDR1 SGHAT, CDR2 FQNNGV. The length of the CDR3 is 13 residues. Supplemented by reference TRBV11-2 and TRBJ2-2, the full variable domain reads EAGVAQSPRYKIIEKRQSVAFWCNPISGHATLYWYQQILGQGPKLLIQFQNNGVVDDSQLPKDRFSAERLKGVDSTLKIQPAKLEDSAVYLCASSLSLSGELFFGEGSRLTVL.

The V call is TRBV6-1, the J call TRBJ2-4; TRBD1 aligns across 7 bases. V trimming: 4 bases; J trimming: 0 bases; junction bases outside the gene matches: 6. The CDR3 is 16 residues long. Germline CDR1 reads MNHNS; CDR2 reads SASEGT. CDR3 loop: CASSGGQLLAKNIQYF. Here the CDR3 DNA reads TGTGCCAGCAGTGGGGGACAGCTACTAGCCAAAAACATTCAGTACTTC.

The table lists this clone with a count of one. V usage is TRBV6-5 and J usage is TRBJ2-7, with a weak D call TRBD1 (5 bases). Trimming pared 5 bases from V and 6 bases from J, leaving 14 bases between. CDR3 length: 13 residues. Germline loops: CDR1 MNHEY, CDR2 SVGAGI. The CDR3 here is CASSSREGAEQYV. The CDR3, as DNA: TGTGCCAGCAGTAGCAGGGAAGGGGCCGAGCAGTACGTC.

Here the CDR3 DNA reads TGTGCCAGCAGCATGACGCGGATGAATGAAAAACTGTTTTTT. The encoded protein is CASSMTRMNEKLFF. The chain joins TRBV5-8 to TRBJ1-4; D gene uncertain. The germline V gene encodes CDR1 SGHTS and CDR2 YDEGEE. This CDR3 is 14 amino acids long. Deletions cut 4 bases from V and 5 bases from J, with 12 bases between.

The CDR3 loop is CASSLPGQGSWEQFF. CDR3 DNA: TGTGCCAGTAGTTTACCGGGACAGGGTTCATGGGAGCAGTTCTTC. The chain joins TRBV19 to TRBJ2-1; 9 bases line up with TRBD1. The ends lost 5 bases at V and 10 bases at J; junction bases unmatched: 12. CDR1 is LNHDA, CDR2 SQIVND, per germline (reference sequence). CDR3 size: 15 residues.

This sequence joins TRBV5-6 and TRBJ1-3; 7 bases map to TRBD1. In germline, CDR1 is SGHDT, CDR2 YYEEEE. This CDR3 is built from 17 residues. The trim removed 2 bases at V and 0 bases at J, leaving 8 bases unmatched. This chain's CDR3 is CASSFWGQSSSGNTIYF. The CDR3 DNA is TGTGCCAGCAGCTTCTGGGGACAGTCAAGCTCTGGAAACACCATATATTTT.

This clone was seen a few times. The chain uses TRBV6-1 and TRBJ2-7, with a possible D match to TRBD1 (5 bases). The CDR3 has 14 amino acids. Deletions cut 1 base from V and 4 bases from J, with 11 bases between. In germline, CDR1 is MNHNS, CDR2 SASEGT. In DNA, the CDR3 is TGTGCCAGCAGTGAAGACGGCAGGGTATACGAGCAGTACTTC. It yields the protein CASSEDGRVYEQYF.